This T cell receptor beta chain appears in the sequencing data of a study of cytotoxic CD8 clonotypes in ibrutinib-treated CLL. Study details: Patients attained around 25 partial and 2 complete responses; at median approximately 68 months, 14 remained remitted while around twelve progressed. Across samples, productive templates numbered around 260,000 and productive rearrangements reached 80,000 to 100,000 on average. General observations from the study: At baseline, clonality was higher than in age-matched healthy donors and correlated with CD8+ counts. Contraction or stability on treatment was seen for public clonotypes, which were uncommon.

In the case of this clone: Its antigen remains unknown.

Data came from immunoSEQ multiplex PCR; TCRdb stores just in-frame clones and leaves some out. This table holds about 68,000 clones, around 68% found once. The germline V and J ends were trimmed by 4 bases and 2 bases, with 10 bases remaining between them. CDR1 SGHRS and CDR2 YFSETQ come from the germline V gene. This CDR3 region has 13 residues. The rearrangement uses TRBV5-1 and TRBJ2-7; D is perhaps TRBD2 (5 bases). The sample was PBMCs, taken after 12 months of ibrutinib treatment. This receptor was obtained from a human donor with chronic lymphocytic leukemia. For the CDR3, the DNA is TGCGCCAGCAGCCGAGGGAGAACCTACGAGCAGTACTTC. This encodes CASSRGRTYEQYF. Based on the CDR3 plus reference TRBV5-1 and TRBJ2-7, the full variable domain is KAGVTQTPRYLIKTRGQQVTLSCSPISGHRSVSWYQQTPGQGLQFLFEYFSETQRNKGNFPGRFSGRQFSNSRSEMNVSTLELGDSALYLCASSRGRTYEQYFGPGTRLTVT.